One sample yielded the 11 T cell receptor beta chains listed below, sequenced in a study of CD8 T cells in ankylosing spondylitis. TCRdb re-analysed the 5' RACE reads in MiXCR, keeping a single row per CDR3 protein. The data contain roughly 250,000 distinct CDR3 sequences, approximately 10% of them seen just once; the ten biggest clones take up approximately 2.5%. The sample taken for sequencing was blood, either unsorted or a sorted T cell fraction (not recorded which). Every receptor here comes from a male donor with ankylosing spondylitis or in good health (not recorded which).

This rearrangement joins TRBV2 to TRBJ2-3, with D hard to call. The CDR3 runs to 15 residues. Germline CDR1 reads SNHLY; CDR2 reads FYNNEI. V gave up 3 bases and J gave up 1 base, with 11 bases separating them. CDR3 nucleotides: TGTGCCAGCAGTGAGTTCCACGCTGGCACAGATACGCAGTATTTT. It codes for CASSEFHAGTDTQYF.

In this sample, this clonotype turned up many times. The rearrangement joins TRBV21-1 to TRBJ2-7. TRBV21-1 is classified as a pseudogene. The CDR3 extends over 12 amino acids. The CDR3 here is CARGSGSYEQYF. The CDR3 nucleotides read TGTGCCAGAGGTAGCGGCTCCTACGAGCAGTACTTC.

This clonotype was detected many times. The V gene is TRBV11-3, the J gene TRBJ2-3; D not resolved. This CDR3 contains 15 residues. V shed 3 bases and J shed 2 bases, with 12 bases lying between them. Germline V CDR1 and CDR2: SGHNT, YENEEA. The CDR3 spells CASSFTQDPTDTQYF. The CDR3 region has the DNA TGTGCCAGCAGCTTCACCCAGGACCCCACAGATACGCAGTATTTT.

This clonotype was counted many times. The chain joins TRBV7-2 to TRBJ2-3; a possible D gene is TRBD1 (5 bases). Germline V gene lookup returns CDR1 SGHTA and CDR2 FQGNSA. V was trimmed by 2 bases and J by 3 bases, leaving 9 bases between them. This CDR3 has 14 residues. The chain's CDR3 is CASSLMAGTDTQYF. Written as DNA, the CDR3 is TGTGCCAGCAGCTTAATGGCAGGGACAGATACGCAGTATTTT.

This clonotype was seen at least ten times. V gene TRBV12-3 or TRBV12-4 combines with J gene TRBJ2-6; D is uncertain. The V and J ends lost 3 bases and 1 base respectively, with 16 bases between them. CDR3 size: 18 residues. The CDR3 sequence is CASSFLGAVLSGANVLTF. CDR3 bases: TGTGCCAGCAGTTTTTTGGGTGCTGTTCTTTCTGGGGCCAACGTCCTGACTTTC.

This clonotype was seen repeatedly, ten times or more. The gene calls are TRBV30 and TRBJ2-3, with 7 bases lining up with TRBD1. The V gene's germline CDR1 is GTSNPN and CDR2 SVGIG (reference sequence). V was pared by 2 bases and J by 1 base, with 6 bases of the junction left unmatched. The CDR3 runs 15 residues. The CDR3 reads CAWSPTGDGTDTQYF. The DNA of the CDR3 is TGTGCCTGGAGTCCCACAGGGGACGGCACAGATACGCAGTATTTT.

This clonotype came up many times. The chain joins TRBV5-1 to TRBJ2-5; the D is unclear. CDR3 length equals 14 residues. In germline, CDR1 is SGHRS, CDR2 YFSETQ. V lost 0 bases and J lost 2, with 8 bases in between. CDR3: CASSLEQLQETQYF. DNA for the CDR3: TGCGCCAGCAGCTTGGAGCAGTTACAAGAGACCCAGTACTTC.

This chain uses TRBV7-9 with TRBJ2-1; D might be TRBD2 (7 bases). Germline loops: CDR1 SEHNR, CDR2 FQNEAQ (reference sequence). The CDR3 spans 17 residues. V lost 5 bases to trimming and J lost 4 bases, with 21 bases between them. Here the CDR3 reads CASSTGEHGGQYNEQFF. The DNA of the CDR3 is TGTGCCAGCAGCACGGGAGAGCACGGGGGGCAGTACAATGAGCAGTTCTTC.

In its sample, this clonotype was seen many times. The chain employs TRBV4-2 and TRBJ2-1, with TRBD2 matching 7 bases. This CDR3 region has 17 residues. Germline V CDR1 and CDR2: LGHNA, YNFKEQ. Unmatched junction bases numbered 14, after V lost 0 bases and J lost 9 bases. CDR3 bases: TGTGCCAGCAGCCAAGATAGGTCGGGTAGCGGGTCTGGTGAGCAGTTCTTC. Translated: CASSQDRSGSGSGEQFF.

This clonotype was found a few times. The chain recombines TRBV5-5 with TRBJ2-7; D unresolved. Germline V gene data show CDR1 as SGHKS and CDR2 as YYEKEE (reference sequence). This CDR3 spans 14 amino acids. Trimming removed 1 base at V and 2 bases at J, with 10 bases between. As DNA, the CDR3 is TGTGCCAGCAGCTTGACAGAACCACCCTACGAGCAGTACTTC. It specifies CASSLTEPPYEQYF.

This clonotype came up many times. The chain couples TRBV6-5 to TRBJ1-1; the D gene is possibly TRBD1 (5 bases). Per germline, CDR1 MNHEY and CDR2 SVGAGI. The CDR3 sequence is 14 residues long. Trimming removed 6 bases at V and 1 base at J, with 12 bases between. The CDR3 bases are TGTGCCAGCAGCCGGGACCGCTCGAACACTGAAGCTTTCTTT. It is translated as CASSRDRSNTEAFF.